The 20 T cell receptor beta chains below all came from one sample that was sequenced in a study of blood T cell repertoires in COVID-19. The protocol was immunoSEQ multiplex PCR, while the TCRdb copy is restricted to in-frame clones and leaves out a portion. The table has about 370,000 clones, roughly 90% seen once. The source material was peripheral blood. All receptors derive from a woman in her thirties with COVID-19, enrolled during active disease.

V is TRBV12-3 or TRBV12-4 and J is TRBJ2-2, with no clear D. V lost 8 bases to trimming and J lost 6 bases, with 7 bases between them. There are 11 residues in the CDR3. CDR3 nucleotide sequence: TGTGCCAGCCGCACAGCCGGGGAGCTGTTTTTT. It yields the protein CASRTAGELFF.

The chain links TRBV13 to TRBJ2-5, with 9 bases identical to TRBD2. Per germline, CDR1 PRHDT and CDR2 FYEKMQ (reference sequence). This CDR3 is 15 amino acids long. The junction had 9 bases not matched to a gene; V was cut back by 5 bases and J by 5 bases. The CDR3 region has the DNA TGTGCCAGCAGCAATAGCGGGGGAAGAATGGAGACCCAGTACTTC. Protein: CASSNSGGRMETQYF.

V and J are TRBV19 and TRBJ1-6; 9 bases align to TRBD1. The ends lost 5 bases at V and 17 bases at J; junction bases unmatched: 7. Looked up from germline, CDR1 is LNHDA and CDR2 is SQIVND (reference sequence). The length of the CDR3 is 12 residues. CDR3 sequence: CASSSQQGAFHF. CDR3 nucleotide sequence: TGTGCCAGTAGTTCCCAACAGGGGGCATTCCACTTT.

V gene TRBV5-4 combines with J gene TRBJ1-6; D may be TRBD1 (5 bases). Trimming pared 2 bases from V and 8 bases from J, leaving 14 bases between. The length of the CDR3 is 15 residues. Germline V gives CDR1 SGHNT, CDR2 YYREEE (reference sequence). CDR3 protein: CASSLERQGYSPLHF. CDR3 DNA sequence: TGTGCCAGCAGCTTAGAAAGGCAGGGTTATTCACCCCTCCACTTT.

About this clone: Compared with germline, one end of the junction differs, possibly owing to a read error. The CDR3 nucleotides read TGTACCAGCAGTTTCCTCAGGACAGGATACTACAATGAGCAGTTCTTC. It specifies CTSSFLRTGYYNEQFF. The chain recombines TRBV6-5 with TRBJ2-1; 7 nucleotides match TRBD1. Per the germline V gene, CDR1 is MNHEY and CDR2 is SVGAGI. This CDR3 region has 16 residues.

The chain combines TRBV5-6 with TRBJ1-4; a possible D gene is TRBD1 (5 bases). Germline lookup yields CDR1 SGHDT and CDR2 YYEEEE. Trimming stripped 0 bases from V and 8 bases from J, with 8 bases between. The CDR3 runs 13 residues. The CDR3 DNA follows: TGTGCCAGCAGCTTGGGGGGCGCGGAAAAACTGTTTTTT. Residues: CASSLGGAEKLFF.

This clone appeared a single time. The chain carries TRBV7-2 and TRBJ1-3, with 7 positions matching TRBD1. The CDR3 is 16 residues long. Losses at the gene ends were 2 bases for V and 3 bases for J; bases not matched to a gene: 7. Germline-derived CDR1 and CDR2 are SGHTA and FQGNSA. CDR3: CASSLNWGDSGNTIYF. Written as DNA, the CDR3 is TGTGCCAGCAGCTTAAATTGGGGGGACAGTGGAAACACCATATATTTT.

The genes are TRBV6-1 and TRBJ1-2; D is ambiguous. CDR1 MNHNS and CDR2 SASEGT come from the germline V gene. Trimming shortened V by 3 bases and J by 7 bases, and 9 bases separated the two germline ends. There are 12 residues in the CDR3. DNA for the CDR3: TGTGCCAGCAGTGAGGTGTATAGTGGCTACACCTTC. It yields the protein CASSEVYSGYTF.

The chain uses TRBV9 and TRBJ2-1, with D perhaps matching TRBD2 (7 bases). From germline, CDR1 is SGDLS and CDR2 YYNGEE. CDR3 length: 16 amino acids. The V end lost 8 bases, the J end lost 0 bases, and 18 bases lay between the germline ends. CDR3 DNA sequence: TGTGCCAGTTCGGCGGCGGGGGCCAACTCCTACAATGAGCAGTTCTTC. Its translation is CASSAAGANSYNEQFF.

The chain carries TRBV9 and TRBJ2-3; the match to TRBD2 covers 8 bases. Germline V gene lookup returns CDR1 SGDLS and CDR2 YYNGEE. This CDR3 is 16 amino acids long. Trimming removed 2 bases from V and 1 base from J; junction bases left unmatched: 6. The CDR3 loop reads CASSVSAGVGTDTQYF. CDR3 DNA sequence: TGTGCCAGCAGCGTCTCAGCGGGAGTGGGCACAGATACGCAGTATTTT.

The genes are TRBV5-1 and TRBJ2-2; no reliable D call. Germline-derived CDR1 and CDR2 are SGHRS and YFSETQ. Trimming pared 4 bases from V and 4 bases from J, leaving 20 bases between. This CDR3 contains 17 residues. CDR3 nucleotide sequence: TGCGCCAGCAGCCCCGGCCCGAGACTCAGAGGCACCGGGGAGCTGTTTTTT. It yields the protein CASSPGPRLRGTGELFF. Using reference TRBV5-1 and TRBJ2-2 for the parts outside the CDR3, the full variable domain is KAGVTQTPRYLIKTRGQQVTLSCSPISGHRSVSWYQQTPGQGLQFLFEYFSETQRNKGNFPGRFSGRQFSNSRSEMNVSTLELGDSALYLCASSPGPRLRGTGELFFGEGSRLTVL.

The V and J genes are TRBV20-1 and TRBJ2-3; TRBD1 might be the D (6 bases). Trimming took 6 bases from V and 6 from J, leaving 10 bases between them. The V gene's germline CDR1 is DFQATT and CDR2 SNEGSKA (reference sequence). The CDR3 extends over 11 amino acids. The chain's CDR3 is CSASTGDTQYF. For the CDR3, the DNA is TGCAGTGCCTCCACAGGGGATACGCAGTATTTT.

This clone was found once. The gene calls are TRBV11-3 and TRBJ2-1; maybe TRBD2 (5 bases). The V gene's germline CDR1 is SGHNT and CDR2 YENEEA. The CDR3 loop spans 19 amino acids. Deletions cut 4 bases from V and 8 bases from J, with 30 bases between. The CDR3 is CASSSFVIRGNDLLDEQFF. Here the CDR3 DNA reads TGTGCCAGCAGCTCTTTCGTGATCCGGGGTAATGATTTACTGGATGAGCAGTTCTTC.

The chain combines TRBV1 with TRBJ2-2; the table calls TRBD2, which could not be checked here. TRBV1 constitutes a pseudogene. CDR3 length: 17 amino acids. The CDR3 is CTSSRGGVAANTGELFF. The CDR3, as DNA: TGCACCAGCAGCCGCGGGGGGGTAGCGGCGAACACCGGGGAGCTGTTTTTT.

This chain connects TRBV5-5 to TRBJ1-5, with D maybe TRBD1 (5 bases). Trimming left V 2 bases short and J 10 bases short, with 19 bases between. The CDR3 totals 15 residues. CDR1 is SGHKS and CDR2 is YYEKEE in the germline V gene (reference sequence). CDR3 in DNA: TGTGCCAGCAGCTTTGTGGCGGGGCAGGAAGGTCCCCAGCATTTT. It yields the protein CASSFVAGQEGPQHF.

This CDR3 is CASSPRPSGRYNEQFF. CDR3 DNA sequence: TGTGCTAGCTCCCCCAGGCCTAGCGGGAGGTACAATGAGCAGTTCTTC. The rearrangement links TRBV7-7 to TRBJ2-1; 11 bases are a match to TRBD2. CDR3 length: 16 amino acids. Germline V gene data show CDR1 as SSHAT and CDR2 as FNYEAQ (reference sequence).

The rearrangement uses TRBV18 and TRBJ2-1; D is possibly TRBD2 (6 bases). CDR3 size: 15 residues. Germline CDR1 reads KGHSH; CDR2 reads LQKENI. Trimming shortened V by 0 bases and J by 8 bases, and 14 bases separated the two germline ends. The CDR3 is CASSPPAGGYDEQFF. The CDR3 nucleotides are TGTGCCAGCTCACCACCGGCCGGAGGGTACGATGAGCAGTTCTTC.

The rearrangement joins TRBV10-3 to TRBJ2-3; 10 bases line up with TRBD2. V shed 4 bases and J 0 bases; nucleotides not matched to a gene: 13. The V gene's germline CDR1 is ENHRY and CDR2 SYGVKD. The CDR3 contains 19 residues. The CDR3 spells CAISARGVAGGLSTDTQYF. CDR3 nucleotides: TGTGCCATCAGTGCGAGGGGAGTAGCGGGGGGCCTTAGCACAGATACGCAGTATTTT.

The chain joins TRBV12-5 to TRBJ2-3; 7 positions match TRBD2. Trimming cost V 0 bases and J 3 bases; bases outside gene matches: 9. This CDR3 region has 17 residues. Germline-derived CDR1 and CDR2 are LGHNT and FRNRAP. In DNA form, the CDR3 reads TGTGCTAGTGGTTTGGTACGGGCGGGAGATCGGACAGATACGCAGTATTTT. It encodes CASGLVRAGDRTDTQYF.

The chain couples TRBV3-1 (or the pseudogene TRBV3-2) to TRBJ2-2; 11 nucleotides align to TRBD2. Germline-derived CDR1 and CDR2 are LGHDT and YNNKEL (reference sequence). V trimming: 4 bases; J trimming: 5 bases; junction bases outside the gene matches: 9. CDR3 length equals 17 residues. The CDR3 loop reads CASSLTSGRSGTGELFF. The DNA for the CDR3 is TGTGCCAGCAGCCTAACTAGCGGGAGATCAGGTACCGGGGAGCTGTTTTTT.